One and the same sample provided the 10 T cell receptor beta chains below, sequenced in a study of response to subunit inactivated influenza vaccine. TCRdb ran MiXCR on the RT-PCR reads and lists one entry per CDR3 protein. The data show 600,000 to 850,000 distinct CDR3 sequences, with about 14% seen just once and 7.5% to 9% held by the top ten. The source was PBMCs from blood, collected 14 days before vaccination. These receptors all stem from a man aged 50 or older who received an inactivated influenza vaccine.

The chain combines TRBV3-1 with TRBJ2-4; no reliable D call. The ends were cut back, 2 bases at V and 0 bases at J, with 8 bases in the middle. Per germline, CDR1 LGHDT and CDR2 YNNKEL (reference sequence). There are 15 residues in the CDR3. Here the CDR3 reads CASSQYTLAKNIQYF. The DNA of the CDR3 is TGTGCCAGCAGCCAATATACCCTAGCCAAAAACATTCAGTACTTC. The full variable domain, completed using reference TRBV3-1 and TRBJ2-4, is DTAVSQTPKYLVTQMGNDKSIKCEQNLGHDTMYWYKQDSKKFLKIMFSYNNKELIINETVPNRFSPKSPDKAHLNLHINSLELGDSAVYFCASSQYTLAKNIQYFGAGTRLSVL.

This chain connects TRBV20-1 to TRBJ2-3, with D perhaps matching TRBD1 (6 bases). Trimming removed 5 bases at V and 6 bases at J, with 18 bases between. This CDR3 is 14 amino acids long. Germline CDR1 and CDR2: DFQATT and SNEGSKA (reference sequence). CDR3 loop: CSAVRTVGRDTQYF. DNA for the CDR3: TGCAGTGCTGTTAGGACAGTGGGTCGGGATACGCAGTATTTT.

The rearrangement links TRBV15 to TRBJ2-7; no firm D call. This CDR3 spans 15 amino acids. CDR1 is LNHNV and CDR2 is YYDKDF in the germline V gene (reference sequence). Deletions cut 0 bases from V and 3 bases from J, with 12 bases between. The CDR3 nucleotides are TGTGCCACCAGCAGAGATCTTATAGGTTTCTACGAGCAGTACTTC. It is translated as CATSRDLIGFYEQYF.

This clonotype was counted only a few times. The genes are TRBV6-1 and TRBJ2-4; no definite D call. Germline CDR1 and CDR2: MNHNS and SASEGT. The CDR3 is 14 amino acids. Between the trimmed V and J ends, which lost 5 bases and 7 bases, there was a span of 15 bases. The CDR3 DNA follows: TGTGCCAGCAGTCAGATCCACTCAATTAACATTCAGTACTTC. It translates to CASSQIHSINIQYF.

The chain couples TRBV14 to TRBJ2-7, with 7 bases aligning to TRBD2. CDR3 length equals 13 residues. The junction had 7 bases not matched to a gene; V was cut back by 0 bases and J by 11 bases. Per the germline V gene, CDR1 is SGHDN and CDR2 is FVKESK. CDR3 residues: CASSQDVAGGKYF. The CDR3 region has the DNA TGTGCCAGCAGCCAAGATGTGGCCGGGGGGAAGTACTTC.

The CDR3 region is CASRIGQGNTEAFF. The CDR3, as DNA: TGTGCCAGCAGGATCGGACAGGGGAACACTGAAGCTTTCTTT. This chain connects TRBV7-9 to TRBJ1-1; 8 nucleotides align to TRBD1. The CDR3 totals 14 residues. J gave up 1 base and V 6 bases, and 4 bases lay outside the gene matches. Germline assignment: CDR1 SEHNR and CDR2 FQNEAQ (reference sequence).

The chain is built from TRBV5-1 and TRBJ2-7, with D unresolved. V was pared by 0 bases and J by 1 base, with 11 bases between. The CDR3 sequence is 15 residues long. Germline V gene data show CDR1 as SGHRS and CDR2 as YFSETQ. The CDR3 region has the DNA TGCGCCAGCAGCTTGGGACCAGAGTTTTCCTACGAGCAGTACTTC. This encodes CASSLGPEFSYEQYF.

The rearrangement uses TRBV30 and TRBJ2-7; D remains unclear. The CDR3 contains 14 residues. CDR1 and CDR2 (germline): GTSNPN, SVGIG (reference sequence). V shed 0 bases and J shed 6 bases, with 15 bases lying between them. The CDR3 region is CAWSVASGGREQYF. CDR3 DNA: TGTGCCTGGAGTGTAGCGAGTGGTGGCCGCGAGCAGTACTTC.

This chain links TRBV29-1 with TRBJ2-1; TRBD1 agrees at 7 bases. This CDR3 has 14 amino acids. The V segment lost 8 bases and the J segment 4 bases; nucleotides outside the gene matches: 11. Germline CDR1 and CDR2: SQVTM and ANQGSEA. The CDR3 loop reads CSYIDRDGYNEQFF. DNA of the CDR3: TGCAGCTATATCGACAGGGATGGGTACAATGAGCAGTTCTTC.

J is TRBJ2-3 and V is TRBV6-2 or TRBV6-3, with D perhaps matching TRBD1 or TRBD2 (5 bases each). V was cut by 7 bases and J by 1 base, with 12 bases left in between. This CDR3 contains 14 residues. Germline CDR1 MNHEY, CDR2 SVGEGT. The CDR3 region is CASTPGTRTDTQYF. The CDR3 DNA sequence: TGTGCCAGCACTCCCGGGACCCGCACAGATACGCAGTATTTT.